These T cell receptor beta chains were read from a single sample in a study of shared clonotypes between healthy human individuals. The table came from immunoSEQ multiplex PCR; TCRdb's copy has only in-frame clones and leaves some out. The data show roughly 2.2 million clones, with 85% to 95% seen just once and around 0.38% held by the top ten. What was sequenced was naive CD4+ T cells from PBMCs. These receptors were taken from a man younger than 30 in good health. Some clones in this sample may be carry-over from other donors' samples. Each CDR3 is given with its conserved first and last residue. D genes are given only for firm matches. Clone size is not always given. Where it is, it says once, few, many or a class for expanded clones.

V gene	D gene	clone size	J gene	CDR3 DNA	CDR3 protein
TRBV27	TRBD2	.	TRBJ2-2	TGTGCCAGCAGTTTATTTAGTTTGGGGGGGTTCACCGGGGAGCTGTTTTTT	CASSLFSLGGFTGELFF
TRBV7-2	.	.	TRBJ2-5	TGTGCCAGCAGCCCCGGTACGAGAAGGGGCAGAGAGACCCAGTACTTC	CASSPGTRRGRETQYF
TRBV7-2	TRBD1	.	TRBJ2-3	TGTGCCAGCAGCTTAGCGGGACAGGGGACAGATACGCAGTATTTT	CASSLAGQGTDTQYF
TRBV5-1	.	.	TRBJ2-7	TGCGCCAGCAGCTCCCAGGGTGTCTCCTACGAGCAGTACTTC	CASSSQGVSYEQYF
TRBV5-1	.	.	TRBJ2-1	TGCGCCAGCAATCTTCCTTCTACAAATGAGCAGTTCTTC	CASNLPSTNEQFF
TRBV27	.	.	TRBJ2-7	TGTGCCAGCAGTTCTCTTTTCAGAGCCTACGAGCAGTACTTC	CASSSLFRAYEQYF
TRBV5-1	.	.	TRBJ1-2	TGCGCCAGCAGCTTGGCGGCAGGGGATGCACGAGAGGGCTACACCTTC	CASSLAAGDAREGYTF
TRBV5-1	TRBD1	.	TRBJ2-2	TGCGCCAGCAGCTTGCAGGCGGTGGGGACAGGGGTCGGGGAGCTGTTTTTT	CASSLQAVGTGVGELFF
TRBV28	.	.	TRBJ1-3	TGTGCCAGCACCACCTGGGGAACCTCTGGAAACACCATATATTTT	CASTTWGTSGNTIYF
TRBV21-1	.	once	TRBJ2-7	TGTGCCAGCAGCAAAGCGCTCGGAGGGGGCCGAGACGCCTACGAGCAGTACTTC	CASSKALGGGRDAYEQYF
TRBV19	TRBD2	.	TRBJ2-7	TGTGCCAGTAGTATCCGGGCTAGCGGGAACTACGAGCAGTACTTC	CASSIRASGNYEQYF
TRBV7-9	.	.	TRBJ2-2	TGTGCCAGCAGCTTAGCTCTGTTAACCGGGGAGCTGTTTTTT	CASSLALLTGELFF
TRBV4-2	.	.	TRBJ1-2	TGTGCCAGCAGCCAGGGGGCTTGGGGCTACACCTTC	CASSQGAWGYTF
TRBV4-3	.	.	TRBJ2-7	TGCGCCAGCAGCCTTGGGGACGAGCAGTACTTC	CASSLGDEQYF
TRBV5-1	.	once	TRBJ1-1	TGCGCCAGCAGCTTGGAGGGGGCTGAAGCTTTCTTT	CASSLEGAEAFF
TRBV5-4	.	.	TRBJ1-1	TGTGCCAGCAGGAACGCGGGCCCCTCTTCTGAAGCTTTCTTT	CASRNAGPSSEAFF
TRBV28	.	.	TRBJ1-5	TGTGCCAGCAGCTGGGACACTAGCAATCAGCCCCAGCATTTT	CASSWDTSNQPQHF
TRBV7-2	.	.	TRBJ1-4	TGTGCCACCGGAACCTCGGGGGCCTCCGAAAAACTGTTTTTT	CATGTSGASEKLFF
TRBV18	.	.	TRBJ1-4	TGTGCCAGCTCACAGACAGAGGCAAGAGCTAATGAAAAACTGTTTTTT	CASSQTEARANEKLFF
TRBV12-5	TRBD2	.	TRBJ2-5	TGTGCTAGTGGTCGTGGGACTAGCGGGAGTGGGGAGACCCAGTACTTC	CASGRGTSGSGETQYF
TRBV7-9	TRBD1	.	TRBJ1-3	TGTGCCAGCAGCTTAACAGGGGCCTCTGGAAACACCATATATTTT	CASSLTGASGNTIYF
TRBV7-2	.	.	TRBJ1-2	TGTGCCAGCAGCTCAGCGACAGGATTCTATGGCTACACCTTC	CASSSATGFYGYTF
TRBV2	.	.	TRBJ2-1	TGTGCCAGCACCCGGACTCCGGGCGGTGAGCAGTTCTTC	CASTRTPGGEQFF
TRBV11-2	.	.	TRBJ2-3	TGTGCCAGCAGCCCTTTGTCCCGCGGGGATACGCAGTATTTT	CASSPLSRGDTQYF
TRBV20-1	.	.	TRBJ1-5	TGCAGTGCTAGTTCCAATCAGCCCCAGCATTTT	CSASSNQPQHF
TRBV5-4	.	.	TRBJ2-1	TGTGCCAGCAGCTTGATCACAGAGGCCAATGAGCAGTTCTTC	CASSLITEANEQFF
TRBV13	TRBD2	.	TRBJ2-7	TGTGCCAGCAGCTTCGGACTAGCGGTTGATGGAACCTACGAGCAGTACTTC	CASSFGLAVDGTYEQYF
TRBV15	.	few	TRBJ1-3	TGTGCCACCAGCAGTAACTCTGGAAACACCATATATTTT	CATSSNSGNTIYF
TRBV7-2	.	.	TRBJ1-2	TGTGCCAGCAGCTTTACCACGGGGGTCGATGGCTACACCTTC	CASSFTTGVDGYTF
TRBV29-1	.	once	TRBJ1-3	TGCAGCGTTGAGGGCTACAGCGGAAACACCATATATTTT	CSVEGYSGNTIYF
TRBV14	.	few	TRBJ2-2	TGTGCCAGCCCTCGACGGAGGAACACCGGGGAGCTGTTTTTT	CASPRRRNTGELFF
TRBV2	.	few	TRBJ2-2	TGTGCCAGCAGTGAAGCAGGGAGCCGGACCGGGGAGCTGTTTTTT	CASSEAGSRTGELFF
TRBV9	.	.	TRBJ2-6	TGTGCCAGCAGCGGTAGGGGCTCCCTTACCTCTGGGGCCAACGTCCTGACTTTC	CASSGRGSLTSGANVLTF
TRBV5-1	TRBD1	.	TRBJ2-5	TGCGCCAGCAGCCGGGACAGTCCGGGAGAGACCCAGTACTTC	CASSRDSPGETQYF
TRBV30	.	once	TRBJ2-5	TGTGCCTGGAGCAGGGACCCCTGGGAGACCCAGTACTTC	CAWSRDPWETQYF
TRBV27	TRBD1	.	TRBJ2-3	TGTGCCAGCAGGTTCTTACCGGGACAGGGAACAGATACGCAGTATTTT	CASRFLPGQGTDTQYF
TRBV18	.	.	TRBJ2-7	TGTGCCAGCTCACCACCTCTGGGGCTGGTGGGGGACGAGCAGTACTTC	CASSPPLGLVGDEQYF
TRBV7-8	TRBD2	.	TRBJ2-7	TGTGCCAGCAGCTTAGAACTAGCGCCAAAGGGTCGGAACGAGCAGTACTTC	CASSLELAPKGRNEQYF
TRBV7-2	TRBD2	.	TRBJ2-7	TGTGCCAGCAGCCCAGTCGCGGGAGTGTCCTACGAGCAGTACTTC	CASSPVAGVSYEQYF
TRBV29-1	.	.	TRBJ1-2	TGCAGCGCCTCGGGGTACGGGGGCGGCTACACCTTC	CSASGYGGGYTF